These 7 T cell receptor beta chains originate from one sample sequenced in a study of STAT5B mutations in CD4+ large granular lymphocyte leukemia. Repertoires were generated with immunoSEQ multiplex PCR, while TCRdb's copy carries only in-frame clones and drops some. The table has about 21,000 clones, 70% seen once. The source material was CD4+ T cells from blood buffy coats. These receptors were obtained from a human donor in good health.

The rearrangement links TRBV28 to TRBJ1-6; maybe TRBD1 (6 bases). V lost 3 bases to trimming and J lost 5 bases, with 11 bases between them. Germline V lookup: CDR1 MDHEN, CDR2 SYDVKM. CDR3 length: 15 residues. CDR3 residues: CASSFSRGHNSPLHF. The CDR3, as DNA: TGTGCCAGCAGTTTTTCCAGGGGACATAATTCACCCCTCCACTTT.

This clone was observed a handful of times. V gene TRBV5-1 combines with J gene TRBJ1-4; no clear D. The CDR3 sequence is 13 residues long. Germline V gene lookup returns CDR1 SGHRS and CDR2 YFSETQ. The V end lost 0 bases, the J end lost 6 bases, and 6 bases lay between the germline ends. The CDR3 DNA follows: TGCGCCAGCAGCTTGGAGTTGGATGAAAAACTGTTTTTT. Residues: CASSLELDEKLFF.

The V call is TRBV5-5, the J call TRBJ2-4, with 8 bases identical to TRBD1. Germline values: CDR1 SGHKS, CDR2 YYEKEE (reference sequence). This CDR3 is built from 14 residues. The trim removed 2 bases at V and 5 bases at J, leaving 3 bases unmatched. Here the CDR3 reads CASSFQGAQNIQYF. The CDR3 DNA follows: TGTGCCAGCAGCTTCCAGGGGGCCCAAAACATTCAGTACTTC.

The chain couples TRBV7-9 to TRBJ1-3, with D perhaps TRBD1 (5 bases). The length of the CDR3 is 12 residues. Germline values: CDR1 SEHNR, CDR2 FQNEAQ (reference sequence). The ends were cut back, 8 bases at V and 4 bases at J, with 9 bases in the middle. In DNA form, the CDR3 reads TGTGCCAGCGGACAATCGGGAAACACCATATATTTT. Its protein is CASGQSGNTIYF.

The chain is built from TRBV29-1 and TRBJ2-1; a weak D match, TRBD1 (7 bases). In germline, CDR1 is SQVTM, CDR2 ANQGSEA. The CDR3 sequence is 14 residues long. V lost 1 base and J 7 bases, leaving 14 bases between the germline ends. The CDR3 spells CSVEGQGGWNEQFF. The CDR3 coding sequence is TGCAGCGTTGAAGGCCAGGGGGGATGGAATGAGCAGTTCTTC.

This clone has only a few counts. The chain has TRBV6-1 and TRBJ1-2; TRBD1 agrees at 7 bases. The CDR3 consists of 15 residues. Unmatched junction bases numbered 7, after V lost 2 bases and J lost 4 bases. The germline V gene encodes CDR1 MNHNS and CDR2 SASEGT. As DNA, the CDR3 is TGTGCCAGCAGTGAACGGGGAGGGGGCTCCTATGGCTACACCTTC. Translated, it gives CASSERGGGSYGYTF.

By its share, this clone is medium-sized. This chain uses TRBV7-9 with TRBJ1-1; D remains unclear. Looked up from germline, CDR1 is SEHNR and CDR2 is FQNEAQ (reference sequence). The CDR3 spans 11 residues. V lost 8 bases to trimming and J lost 1 base, with 5 bases between them. CDR3 sequence reads: CASATNTEAFF. The CDR3 coding sequence is TGTGCCAGCGCAACGAACACTGAAGCTTTCTTT. Combining the CDR3 with reference TRBV7-9 and TRBJ1-1 gives the whole variable domain DTGVSQNPRHKITKRGQNVTFRCDPISEHNRLYWYRQTLGQGPEFLTYFQNEAQLEKSRLLSDRFSAERPKGSFSTLEIQRTEQGDSAMYLCASATNTEAFFGQGTRLTVV.